A selection of T cell receptor beta chains follows, all from one sample in a study of Ad26.COV2.S vaccination and SARS-CoV-2 variants. Some clones are missing from TCRdb's copy, which holds only in-frame ones; the method was immunoSEQ multiplex PCR. The data show around 450,000 clones, approximately 92% seen once. This sample comprised peripheral blood, obtained in a trial of Ad26.COV2.S vaccine versus placebo. The source of these receptors is a person aged 18-65 years who received the Ad26.COV2.S COVID-19 vaccine or a placebo. Both conserved end residues are part of each CDR3. A D gene is named only where the DNA matches it firmly. Clone size is given for some rows only: seen once, a few or many times, or a class if the clone is expanded.

CDR3 length	J gene	clone size	V gene	D gene	CDR3 protein	CDR3 DNA
19	TRBJ2-4	NA	TRBV5-6	TRBD1	CASSSGQGGRRVAKNIQYF	TGTGCCAGCAGCTCGGGACAGGGAGGGCGACGAGTGGCCAAAAACATTCAGTACTTC
17	TRBJ2-1	NA	TRBV27	TRBD1	CASSLTGAPIYDNEQFF	TGTGCCAGCAGCCTAACAGGGGCCCCCATTTATGACAATGAGCAGTTCTTC
15	TRBJ2-7	NA	TRBV5-5	NA	CASGGGQENSYEQYF	TGTGCCAGCGGGGGAGGACAGGAAAATTCCTACGAGCAGTACTTC
16	TRBJ2-2	NA	TRBV5-1	NA	CASSLGTVANTGELFF	TGCGCCAGCAGCTTGGGGACAGTCGCGAACACCGGGGAGCTGTTTTTT
15	TRBJ1-1	NA	TRBV27	NA	CASSLKTAGNTEAFF	TGTGCCAGCAGTCTAAAGACAGCGGGGAACACTGAAGCTTTCTTT
14	TRBJ2-3	NA	TRBV3-1/TRBV3-2	NA	CASSQGAGPDTQYF	TGTGCCAGCAGCCAGGGAGCAGGGCCAGATACGCAGTATTTT
12	TRBJ2-4	NA	TRBV6-5	TRBD1	CASRGTADIQYF	TGTGCCAGCAGGGGGACAGCGGACATTCAGTACTTC
14	TRBJ1-4	NA	TRBV5-1	NA	CASSLEAENEKLFF	TGCGCCAGCAGCTTGGAGGCTGAAAATGAAAAACTGTTTTTT
14	TRBJ2-2	NA	TRBV9	NA	CATALTADPGELFF	TGTGCCACGGCCCTAACAGCGGACCCCGGGGAGCTGTTTTTT
15	TRBJ2-2	NA	TRBV27	NA	CASSPRGDGHGELFF	TGTGCCAGCAGTCCCAGGGGAGACGGTCACGGGGAGCTGTTTTTT
16	TRBJ1-6	NA	TRBV27	NA	CASRETEMGYNSPLHF	TGTGCCAGCAGAGAAACAGAGATGGGGTATAATTCACCCCTCCACTTT
15	TRBJ1-1	NA	TRBV6-5	NA	CASSYSGTMNTEAFF	TGTGCCAGCAGTTACAGTGGGACTATGAACACTGAAGCTTTCTTT
16	TRBJ1-1	NA	TRBV11-2	NA	CASSLRAGTSNTEAFF	TGTGCCAGCAGCTTAAGGGCAGGGACTTCGAACACTGAAGCTTTCTTT
21	TRBJ2-3	NA	TRBV3-1/TRBV3-2	TRBD1	CASSPHIGRDRVPQRTDTQYF	TGTGCCAGCAGCCCGCATATCGGGCGGGACAGGGTGCCCCAACGCACAGATACGCAGTATTTT
14	TRBJ1-5	NA	TRBV19	NA	CASRQGGQGRPQHF	TGTGCCAGTAGGCAGGGCGGGCAGGGTCGGCCCCAGCATTTT
15	TRBJ2-2	NA	TRBV6-6	NA	CASSYPGTNTGELFF	TGTGCCAGCAGTTATCCAGGGACGAACACCGGGGAGCTGTTTTTT
14	TRBJ2-2	NA	TRBV5-1	NA	CASSPQGNTGELFF	TGCGCCAGCAGCCCACAGGGGAACACCGGGGAGCTGTTTTTT
16	TRBJ1-5	NA	TRBV7-2	TRBD1	CASSLSGGGSNQPQHF	TGTGCCAGCAGCTTATCAGGGGGCGGTAGCAATCAGCCCCAGCATTTT
14	TRBJ2-1	NA	TRBV9	TRBD2	CASSVAGGPGEQFF	TGTGCCAGCAGCGTAGCGGGGGGGCCGGGTGAGCAGTTCTTC
16	TRBJ1-3	NA	TRBV3-1/TRBV3-2	NA	CASSPRDTRLGDTIYF	TGTGCCAGCAGCCCCCGGGACACCCGACTAGGGGACACCATATATTTT
15	TRBJ2-3	NA	TRBV7-2	NA	CASSLDSVRTDTQYF	TGTGCCAGCAGCCTAGACAGCGTGCGCACAGATACGCAGTATTTT
11	TRBJ2-3	NA	TRBV29-1	NA	CSVVSSHTQYF	TGCAGCGTTGTCTCGTCCCATACGCAGTATTTT
15	TRBJ1-1	once	TRBV7-2	NA	CASSLPGWMNTEAFF	TGTGCCAGCAGCCTGCCGGGGTGGATGAACACTGAAGCTTTCTTT
15	TRBJ1-2	NA	TRBV19	NA	CASSNPSWESNGYTF	TGTGCCAGTAGCAACCCTTCGTGGGAATCGAATGGCTACACCTTC
12	TRBJ1-2	NA	TRBV18	NA	CASSPRTGGYTF	TGTGCCAGCTCACCACGGACGGGCGGCTACACCTTC
13	TRBJ2-1	NA	TRBV19	NA	CASSRDAEREQFF	TGTGCCAGTAGTAGGGACGCCGAACGTGAGCAGTTCTTC
15	TRBJ1-6	NA	TRBV4-2	NA	CASSQLGWQPSPLHF	TGTGCCAGCAGCCAACTCGGCTGGCAACCTTCACCCCTCCACTTT
19	TRBJ2-5	NA	TRBV1	NA	CTSSEVRFDPGTRGETQYF	TGCACCAGCAGCGAGGTCCGCTTCGATCCTGGGACTAGGGGGGAGACCCAGTACTTC
15	TRBJ2-1	NA	TRBV19	TRBD1	CASTSQGVAYNEQFF	TGTGCCAGTACTTCACAGGGGGTTGCTTACAATGAGCAGTTCTTC
15	TRBJ2-7	NA	TRBV4-1	NA	CASSRAGMRTYEQYF	TGCGCCAGCAGCCGTGCGGGGATGCGGACCTACGAGCAGTACTTC
13	TRBJ1-1	NA	TRBV7-9	TRBD1	CASRSGTGSEAFF	TGTGCCAGCAGATCCGGGACAGGGTCTGAAGCTTTCTTT
14	TRBJ1-4	NA	TRBV19	NA	CASSIMGGGEKLFF	TGTGCCAGTAGTATAATGGGGGGAGGTGAAAAACTGTTTTTT
14	TRBJ2-7	NA	TRBV5-1	TRBD2	CASSPGGTSYEQYF	TGCGCCAGCAGCCCCGGGGGGACTTCCTACGAGCAGTACTTC
15	TRBJ1-1	NA	TRBV5-1	NA	CASSPHTTVYTEAFF	TGCGCCAGCAGCCCCCACACGACAGTATACACTGAAGCTTTCTTT
16	TRBJ1-3	NA	TRBV10-3	TRBD1	CAISAIQGVAGNTIYF	TGTGCCATCAGTGCTATACAGGGGGTTGCTGGAAACACCATATATTTT
14	TRBJ2-5	few	TRBV5-6	TRBD1	CASSPKTGGETQYF	TGTGCCAGCAGCCCAAAGACAGGGGGAGAGACCCAGTACTTC
11	TRBJ1-2	NA	TRBV7-9	TRBD1	CASTQGEPYTF	TGTGCCAGCACCCAGGGGGAGCCCTACACCTTC
17	TRBJ2-2	NA	TRBV5-8	TRBD2	CASKTQGLAGDHRELFF	TGTGCCAGCAAAACCCAGGGACTAGCGGGGGACCACCGGGAGCTGTTTTTT
15	TRBJ1-6	once	TRBV5-1	NA	CASSAGHRLGSPLHF	TGCGCCAGCAGCGCCGGCCACCGTTTAGGTTCACCCCTCCACTTT
14	TRBJ2-1	NA	TRBV6-6	NA	CASSASDPNNEQFF	TGTGCCAGCAGTGCTAGCGACCCCAACAATGAGCAGTTCTTC
15	TRBJ2-1	NA	TRBV6-5	TRBD2	CASSYDLAGGWEQFF	TGTGCCAGCAGTTACGACCTAGCGGGAGGATGGGAGCAGTTCTTC
16	TRBJ2-3	NA	TRBV5-6	TRBD1	CASSLSGTGYTDTQYF	TGTGCCAGCAGCTTATCCGGGACAGGGTACACAGATACGCAGTATTTT
14	TRBJ2-5	NA	TRBV28	NA	CASSSQGFQETQYF	TGTGCCAGCAGTTCCCAGGGCTTCCAAGAGACCCAGTACTTC
17	TRBJ1-3	NA	TRBV7-2	NA	CASSLRGSPISGNTIYF	TGTGCCAGCAGCTTACGCGGGAGCCCAATCTCTGGAAACACCATATATTTT
18	TRBJ2-1	NA	TRBV27	NA	CASSFAGSRRSSYNEQFF	TGTGCCAGCAGTTTCGCGGGTTCCCGGAGAAGCTCCTACAATGAGCAGTTCTTC
17	TRBJ1-5	NA	TRBV4-1	TRBD1	CASSQGIRGLGNQPQHF	TGCGCCAGCAGCCAAGGTATTAGGGGGCTGGGCAATCAGCCCCAGCATTTT
16	TRBJ2-2	NA	TRBV28	TRBD1	CASRAFGTGNTGELFF	TGTGCCAGCAGGGCCTTCGGGACAGGGAACACCGGGGAGCTGTTTTTT
14	TRBJ2-2	NA	TRBV6-5	NA	CASSYSWFGGELFF	TGTGCCAGCAGTTACAGTTGGTTCGGCGGGGAGCTGTTTTTT
12	TRBJ1-2	NA	TRBV5-1	NA	CASRVGGDGYTF	TGCGCCAGCAGAGTCGGCGGGGATGGCTACACCTTC
14	TRBJ2-7	NA	TRBV18	NA	CASSPQDRTYEQYF	TGTGCCAGCTCACCACAGGACCGAACCTACGAGCAGTACTTC
14	TRBJ1-5	once	TRBV20-1	NA	CSASRALQNQPQHF	TGCAGTGCTAGTAGGGCCCTACAGAATCAGCCCCAGCATTTT
13	TRBJ1-2	NA	TRBV6-6	NA	CASSRGPGRGYTF	TGTGCCAGCAGTCGTGGACCGGGAAGGGGCTACACCTTC
15	TRBJ1-1	NA	TRBV18	NA	CASSTYRDLLAEAFF	TGTGCCAGCTCAACGTACCGGGACCTTCTTGCTGAAGCTTTCTTT
15	TRBJ1-2	NA	TRBV2	TRBD1	CASRASGGQAYGYTF	TGTGCCAGCAGAGCTTCAGGGGGCCAGGCCTATGGCTACACCTTC
13	TRBJ2-2	NA	TRBV5-1	TRBD1	CASNNRGTGELFF	TGCGCCAGCAATAACAGGGGGACCGGGGAGCTGTTTTTT
16	TRBJ2-1	NA	TRBV7-3	NA	CASSSSKLGVPNEQFF	TGTGCCAGCAGCTCATCAAAGCTAGGAGTCCCCAATGAGCAGTTCTTC
12	TRBJ1-5	NA	TRBV12-3/TRBV12-4	NA	CASSSRDQPQHF	TGTGCCAGCAGTAGCCGGGATCAGCCCCAGCATTTT
16	TRBJ2-1	NA	TRBV7-3	TRBD2	CASSSNGLAGGVEQFF	TGTGCCAGCAGCTCAAACGGGCTAGCGGGGGGAGTTGAGCAGTTCTTC
13	TRBJ1-2	few	TRBV6-1	NA	CASSDQQGSGYTF	TGTGCCAGCAGTGACCAACAGGGTAGTGGCTACACCTTC
13	TRBJ2-2	NA	TRBV10-2	TRBD2	CASRPSGGAELFF	TGCGCCAGCCGCCCTAGCGGGGGGGCGGAGCTGTTTTTT